What follows are 13 T cell receptor beta chains derived from one specimen sequenced in a study of T cell responses to AZD1222 COVID-19 vaccine. Sequenced by immunoSEQ multiplex PCR; TCRdb stores in-frame clones only, minus some. The top ten clones hold about 3.1% of a sample with roughly 120,000 clones, approximately 94% of them seen once. Specimen: peripheral blood, collected 28 days after the second AZD1222 dose. These receptors were obtained from an adult who received the AZD1222 COVID-19 vaccine.

This clone was recorded once. V gene TRBV5-8 combines with J gene TRBJ1-1; the D is unclear. The V end lost 3 bases, the J end lost 5 bases, and 14 bases lay between the germline ends. This CDR3 is 14 amino acids long. The germline V gene encodes CDR1 SGHTS and CDR2 YDEGEE. The CDR3 nucleotides read TGTGCCAGCAGCTCACCGGGAGTAAGAACTGAAGCTTTCTTT. This gives the protein CASSSPGVRTEAFF.

V gene TRBV6-4 combines with J gene TRBJ2-7; 10 bases align to TRBD2. Germline assignment: CDR1 MRHNA and CDR2 SNTAGT. Trimming removed 6 bases from V and 3 bases from J; junction bases left unmatched: 8. CDR3 length: 15 residues. CDR3 bases: TGTGCCAGCAGCGACACTAGCGGGGTTTACTACGAGCAGTACTTC. It is translated as CASSDTSGVYYEQYF.

The chain is built from TRBV3-1 (or the pseudogene TRBV3-2) and TRBJ1-5; unclear D gene. The germline V gene encodes CDR1 LGHDT and CDR2 YNNKEL (reference sequence). The V end lost 2 bases, the J end lost 4 bases, and 21 bases lay between the germline ends. The CDR3 totals 18 residues. The CDR3, as DNA: TGTGCCAGCAGCCAAAGTGGGTGGGGTGGGGATAGGAATCAGCCCCAGCATTTT. Translated: CASSQSGWGGDRNQPQHF.

The chain carries TRBV10-3 and TRBJ2-7; 8 bases map to TRBD2. CDR1 and CDR2 from the germline V gene are ENHRY and SYGVKD. Losses at the gene ends were 0 bases for V and 3 bases for J; bases not matched to a gene: 7. The CDR3 spans 16 residues. CDR3 nucleotide sequence: TGTGCCATCAGTGAGTCGAAACGGGGGGGAATCTACGAGCAGTACTTC. Protein sequence: CAISESKRGGIYEQYF.

This sequence joins TRBV6-5 and TRBJ1-6; D is ambiguous. The CDR3 loop spans 12 amino acids. Germline V lookup: CDR1 MNHEY, CDR2 SVGAGI. Trimming pared 6 bases from V and 9 bases from J, leaving 9 bases between. In DNA, the CDR3 is TGTGCCAGCAGCCCCATTGGTTCACCCCTCCACTTT. Translation gives CASSPIGSPLHF.

V usage is TRBV11-1 and J usage is TRBJ1-1; 12 positions agree with TRBD1. The ends lost 1 base at V and 4 bases at J; junction bases unmatched: 4. This CDR3 comprises 16 residues. Germline values: CDR1 SGHAT, CDR2 FQDESV (reference sequence). This CDR3 reads CASSLGDRGLVTEAFF. The CDR3 DNA reads as TGTGCCAGCAGCTTAGGGGACAGGGGGCTAGTCACTGAAGCTTTCTTT.

V is TRBV27 and J is TRBJ1-5, with D perhaps TRBD1 (6 bases). Trimming took 2 bases from V and 6 from J, leaving 8 bases between them. The CDR3 is 13 amino acids. Looked up from germline, CDR1 is MNHEY and CDR2 is SMNVEV (reference sequence). The CDR3 DNA follows: TGTGCCAGCAGTTTAATAGGGGGTCAGCCCCAGCATTTT. This gives the protein CASSLIGGQPQHF.

The chain employs TRBV7-9 and TRBJ1-3; D remains ambiguous. Germline V gene data show CDR1 as SEHNR and CDR2 as FQNEAQ (reference sequence). Trimming took 2 bases from V and 5 from J, leaving 10 bases between them. The CDR3 length is 14 residues. The CDR3 region has the DNA TGTGCCAGCAGCTTACGGAAATCTCGAAACACCATATATTTT. Its protein product is CASSLRKSRNTIYF.

This chain uses TRBV27 with TRBJ2-5; D is ambiguous. This CDR3 spans 13 amino acids. The germline CDR1 and CDR2 sequences are MNHEY and SMNVEV (reference sequence). Trimming cost V 3 bases and J 1 base, with 6 bases left between them. In DNA, the CDR3 is TGTGCCAGCAGTTTGTGGAGCCAAGAGACCCAGTACTTC. It translates to CASSLWSQETQYF.

The gene calls are TRBV3-1 (or the pseudogene TRBV3-2) and TRBJ2-1, with D uncertain. The V and J ends lost 6 bases and 6 bases respectively, with 12 bases between them. Germline assignment: CDR1 LGHDT and CDR2 YNNKEL (reference sequence). This CDR3 is built from 13 residues. As DNA, the CDR3 is TGTGCCAGCAGGATGGGGTTGGGCAATGAGCAGTTCTTC. Amino acid sequence: CASRMGLGNEQFF.

The J gene is TRBJ2-5, the V gene TRBV5-1; 9 bases are a match to TRBD2. Germline V CDR1 and CDR2: SGHRS, YFSETQ. The CDR3 is 16 amino acids. The V gene end was trimmed by 4 bases and the J gene end by 2 bases; junction bases not matched to a gene: 9. The CDR3, as DNA: TGCGCCAGCAGCCCGAGACTAGCGGCTTTACAAGAGACCCAGTACTTC. Its protein is CASSPRLAALQETQYF. The full variable domain, completed using reference TRBV5-1 and TRBJ2-5, is KAGVTQTPRYLIKTRGQQVTLSCSPISGHRSVSWYQQTPGQGLQFLFEYFSETQRNKGNFPGRFSGRQFSNSRSEMNVSTLELGDSALYLCASSPRLAALQETQYFGPGTRLLVL.

This clone has just one count. This chain links TRBV27 with TRBJ1-2; D possibly corresponds to TRBD1 (6 bases). Germline CDR1 reads MNHEY; CDR2 reads SMNVEV (reference sequence). Trimming removed 5 bases from V and 0 bases from J, with 13 bases in between. The CDR3 has 15 amino acids. The CDR3: CASSPRGPSNYGYTF. The CDR3, as DNA: TGTGCCAGCAGTCCCCGGGGGCCGTCTAACTATGGCTACACCTTC.

J is TRBJ1-4 and V is TRBV5-4; no clear D. Trimming left V 3 bases short and J 2 bases short, with 8 bases between. The CDR3 runs to 14 residues. Germline V gives CDR1 SGHNT, CDR2 YYREEE (reference sequence). The DNA for the CDR3 is TGTGCCAGCAGCTCAAGTTCCACTAATGAAAAACTGTTTTTT. Translating it yields CASSSSSTNEKLFF.